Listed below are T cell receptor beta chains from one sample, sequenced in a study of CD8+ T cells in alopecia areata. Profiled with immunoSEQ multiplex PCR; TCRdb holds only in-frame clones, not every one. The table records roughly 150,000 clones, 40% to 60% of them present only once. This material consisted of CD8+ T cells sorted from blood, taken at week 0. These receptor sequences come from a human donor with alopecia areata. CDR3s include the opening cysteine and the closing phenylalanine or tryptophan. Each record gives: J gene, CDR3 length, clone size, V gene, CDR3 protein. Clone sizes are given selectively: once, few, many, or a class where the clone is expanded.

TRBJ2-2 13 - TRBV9 CATQGRNTGELFF
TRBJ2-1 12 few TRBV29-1 CSVQHRYNEQFF
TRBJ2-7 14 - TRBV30 CAWSINPGTHEQYF
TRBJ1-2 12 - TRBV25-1 CASWTGDYGYTF
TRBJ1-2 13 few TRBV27 CASSLGAGYGYTF
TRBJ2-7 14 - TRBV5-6 CASSRRTGFYEQYF
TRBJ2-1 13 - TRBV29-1 CSVEVSVGIEQFF
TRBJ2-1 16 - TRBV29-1 CSVDPGLMGVYNEQFF
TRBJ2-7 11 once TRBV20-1 CSASSRDEQYF
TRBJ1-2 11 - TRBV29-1 CSVHRGEGYTF
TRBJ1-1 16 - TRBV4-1 CASSQDWPGENTEAFF
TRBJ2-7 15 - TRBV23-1 CASTPKLSNSYEQYF
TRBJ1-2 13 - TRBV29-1 CSVDEKTNYGYTF
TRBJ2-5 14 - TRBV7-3 CASSPTSAGETQYF
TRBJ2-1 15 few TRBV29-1 CSVEEAGGSYNEQFF
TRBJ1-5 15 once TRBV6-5 CASSPTGSLTQPQHF
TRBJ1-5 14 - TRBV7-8 CASSDTGENQPQHF
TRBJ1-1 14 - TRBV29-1 CSVPGQGKGPEAFF
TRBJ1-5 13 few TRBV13 CASSLGMEQPQHF
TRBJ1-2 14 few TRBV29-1 CSVPDPRASYGYTF
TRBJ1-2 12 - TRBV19 CASVDETSGYTF
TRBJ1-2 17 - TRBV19 CASSMGIGGIGKYGYTF
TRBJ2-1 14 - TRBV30 CAWESGGAYDEQFF
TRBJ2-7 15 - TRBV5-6 CASSFGTGISYEQYF
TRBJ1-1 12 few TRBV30 CAWSPGHTEAFF
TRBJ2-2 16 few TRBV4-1 CASSQGRGANTGELFF
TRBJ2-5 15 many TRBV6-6 CASSYSTSGGETQYF
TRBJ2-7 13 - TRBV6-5 CATSGEDRYEQYF
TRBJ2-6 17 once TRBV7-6 CASSLSKPGAGANVLTF
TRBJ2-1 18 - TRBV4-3 CASSQARFSGGGYNEQFF
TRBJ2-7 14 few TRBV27 CASSVAGPSYEQYF
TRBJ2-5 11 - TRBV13 CASSLKETQYF
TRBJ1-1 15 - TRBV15 CATSRDRVVGTEAFF
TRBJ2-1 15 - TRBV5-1 CASSLRQGGGNEQFF
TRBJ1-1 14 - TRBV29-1 CSVFAPGQDTEAFF
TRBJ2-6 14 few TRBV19 CASATGGGANVLTF
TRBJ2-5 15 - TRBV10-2 CASTPITGTEETQYF
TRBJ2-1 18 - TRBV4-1 CASSQEGFMSFSYNEQFF
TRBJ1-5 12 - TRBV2 CASRGGAQPQHF
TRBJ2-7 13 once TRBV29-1 CSVEVGGSYEQYF
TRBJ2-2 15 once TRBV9 CASSVRGANTGELFF
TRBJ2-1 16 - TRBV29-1 CSVEDDRGSSYNEQFF
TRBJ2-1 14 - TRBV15 CATSRDGTHNEQFF
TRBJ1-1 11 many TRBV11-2 CATTLNTEAFF
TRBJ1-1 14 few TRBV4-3 CASSQSIGGHEAFF
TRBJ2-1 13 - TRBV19 CASRNDIYNEQFF
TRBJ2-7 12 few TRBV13 CASSLGGGEQYF
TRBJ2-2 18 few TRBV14 CASSQDTFQVSNTGELFF
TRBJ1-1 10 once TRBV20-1 CSAREAEAFF
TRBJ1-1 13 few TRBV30 CASWRFEQSAAFF
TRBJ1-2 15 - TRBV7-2 CASRGPAGGDYGYTF
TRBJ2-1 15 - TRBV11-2 CASSASGSSYNEQFF
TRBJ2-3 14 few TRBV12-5 CASVRDREEDTQYF
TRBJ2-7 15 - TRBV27 CASSFSLDKTYEQYF
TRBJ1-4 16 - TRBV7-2 CASSLGLQKGGEKLFF